The 22 T cell receptor beta chains below all came from one sample that was sequenced in a study of T cells in Graves' hyperthyroidism and ophthalmopathy. Using RNA transcripts as the source, TCR beta CDR3 regions were amplified. Carried out on the TCR CDR3, a first-round RT-PCR used the HTBI primer set. TCRdb redid the calling of the multiplex PCR reads with MiXCR, one entry per CDR3 protein. The table has approximately 620,000 distinct CDR3 sequences, around 14% seen once; the top ten hold approximately 5.7%. Sequencing was performed on blood. These receptors were collected from a woman aged 25-40 years with Graves' hyperthyroidism that later progressed to Graves' ophthalmopathy.

This clonotype was seen repeatedly, ten times or more. The chain links TRBV6-5 to TRBJ2-3, with TRBD2 identical over 12 bases. In germline, CDR1 is MNHEY, CDR2 SVGAGI. The CDR3 runs 17 residues. V lost 4 bases, J lost 2 bases, and 7 bases stayed unmatched. The CDR3 coding sequence is TGTGCCAGCAGTTCACTAGCGGGAGGAACTTTCACAGATACGCAGTATTTT. Translating it yields CASSSLAGGTFTDTQYF.

There are a few counts of this clonotype. This chain connects TRBV9 to TRBJ2-7; TRBD1 matches 8 bases. This CDR3 comprises 15 residues. Losses at the gene ends were 0 bases for V and 6 bases for J; bases not matched to a gene: 8. Germline V gene lookup returns CDR1 SGDLS and CDR2 YYNGEE. DNA for the CDR3: TGTGCCAGCAGCGTAGGTCCAGGGGGCTCTGGCGAGCAGTACTTC. This translates into CASSVGPGGSGEQYF.

The V and J genes are TRBV3-1 and TRBJ1-5; D may be TRBD1 (5 bases). This CDR3 has 13 residues. CDR1 and CDR2 (germline): LGHDT, YNNKEL (reference sequence). V lost 0 bases and J lost 7, with 7 bases in between. CDR3 bases: TGTGCCAGCAGCCAAGAAAGGGGACAGCCCCAGCATTTT. This codes for CASSQERGQPQHF.

This clonotype was seen many times. The chain employs TRBV30 and TRBJ2-1; 10 nucleotides line up with TRBD1. The CDR3 runs to 14 residues. J gave up 7 bases and V 4 bases, and 7 bases lay outside the gene matches. Germline CDR1 reads GTSNPN; CDR2 reads SVGIG (reference sequence). In DNA, the CDR3 is TGTGCCTGGAAACCGGGACAGGGGAAGAATGAGCAGTTCTTC. It yields the protein CAWKPGQGKNEQFF.

This clonotype was seen a single time. The rearrangement links TRBV27 to TRBJ2-1; TRBD1 agrees at 7 bases. The CDR3 extends over 16 amino acids. The germline V gene encodes CDR1 MNHEY and CDR2 SMNVEV (reference sequence). V lost 5 bases, J lost 1 base, and 8 bases stayed unmatched. The CDR3 region is CASSQRGLISYNEQFF. The CDR3 nucleotides are TGTGCCAGCAGTCAAAGGGGGCTGATATCCTACAATGAGCAGTTCTTC.

This clonotype came up many times. This sequence joins TRBV11-1 and TRBJ2-3; no firm D call. CDR3 size: 14 residues. The germline V and J ends were trimmed by 5 bases and 2 bases, with 11 bases remaining between them. CDR1 and CDR2 (germline): SGHAT, FQDESV (reference sequence). This chain's CDR3 is CASSGFRNTDTQYF. As DNA, the CDR3 is TGTGCCAGCAGCGGGTTTCGGAACACAGATACGCAGTATTTT.

This clonotype appeared many times. The chain has TRBV7-8 and TRBJ1-4; D not certain. The CDR3 spans 13 residues. The V and J ends lost 3 bases and 12 bases respectively, with 14 bases between them. In germline, CDR1 is SGHVS, CDR2 FQNEAQ. Written as DNA, the CDR3 is TGTGCCAGCAGCTTGGAGGTTGACGGCGAACTGTTTTTT. Translating it yields CASSLEVDGELFF. The complete variable domain, with remaining parts taken from reference TRBV7-8 and TRBJ1-4, reads GAGVSQSPRYKVAKRGQDVALRCDPISGHVSLFWYQQALGQGPEFLTYFQNEAQLDKSGLPSDRFFAERPEGSVSTLKIQRTQQEDSAVYLCASSLEVDGELFFGSGTQLSVL.

There are many counts of this clonotype. This chain connects TRBV7-2 to TRBJ2-7; 13 nucleotides match TRBD2. The V gene end was trimmed by 5 bases and the J gene end by 2 bases; junction bases not matched to a gene: 6. This CDR3 contains 16 residues. Germline values: CDR1 SGHTA, CDR2 FQGNSA. CDR3 DNA sequence: TGTGCCAGCAGCCGCGGGACTAGCGGGATAACCTACGAGCAGTACTTC. Translation gives CASSRGTSGITYEQYF.

This clonotype was seen repeatedly, ten times or more. The chain links TRBV19 to TRBJ2-1; no clear D gene. The CDR3 is 12 amino acids. V was shortened by 0 bases and J by 4 bases, with 1 base between the two germline ends. In germline, CDR1 is LNHDA, CDR2 SQIVND (reference sequence). CDR3 coding DNA: TGTGCCAGTAGTATAGAGTACAATGAGCAGTTCTTC. Encoded protein: CASSIEYNEQFF.

This clonotype has ten or more counts. The rearrangement uses TRBV7-9 and TRBJ2-1, with D maybe TRBD2 (5 bases). The CDR3 length is 11 residues. Looked up from germline, CDR1 is SEHNR and CDR2 is FQNEAQ (reference sequence). The V and J ends lost 6 bases and 9 bases respectively, with 9 bases between them. CDR3: CASSLTSEQFF. Written as DNA, the CDR3 is TGTGCCAGCAGTCTCACTAGTGAGCAGTTCTTC.

In regard to this clonotype: The junction departs from germline at one end; a sequencing error may be responsible. The DNA of the CDR3 is TGTGCCAGTAGTATAGTACTTAGCTCCTACGATGAGCAGTTCTTC. Protein product: CASSIVLSSYDEQFF. The chain is built from TRBV19 and TRBJ2-1; no clear D gene. This CDR3 has 15 amino acids. Germline CDR1 LNHDA, CDR2 SQIVND (reference sequence).

The chain joins TRBV19 to TRBJ2-5; TRBD2 is a possible D gene (6 bases). The V end lost 5 bases, the J end lost 7 bases, and 17 bases lay between the germline ends. The CDR3 length is 14 residues. CDR1 and CDR2 from the germline V gene are LNHDA and SQIVND (reference sequence). The CDR3 region has the DNA TGTGCCAGTAGTCTGAGTTGGCAGGAGGGGACCCAGTACTTC. Translating gives CASSLSWQEGTQYF.

This clonotype turned up a few times. In DNA form, the CDR3 reads TGCAGTGGGATGGGACTAGCTTTTCGCGAGCAGTACTTC. Its protein is CSGMGLAFREQYF. The chain joins TRBV20-1 to TRBJ2-7; TRBD2 agrees at 9 bases. There are 13 residues in the CDR3. From germline, CDR1 is DFQATT and CDR2 SNEGSKA (reference sequence). J gave up 6 bases and V 7 bases, and 10 bases lay outside the gene matches.

This clonotype occurred many times. This rearrangement joins TRBV5-5 to TRBJ1-4, with D perhaps matching TRBD1 (5 bases). CDR3 length: 15 amino acids. V was trimmed by 0 bases and J by 1 base, leaving 7 bases between them. Germline V lookup: CDR1 SGHKS, CDR2 YYEKEE (reference sequence). CDR3 residues: CASSLEGITNEKLFF. In DNA, the CDR3 is TGTGCCAGCAGCTTGGAGGGGATAACTAATGAAAAACTGTTTTTT.

The chain employs TRBV5-6 and TRBJ1-4; tentative D call: TRBD1 (5 bases). The CDR3 has 14 residues. V was cut by 2 bases and J by 8 bases, with 13 bases left in between. From germline, CDR1 is SGHDT and CDR2 YYEEEE. The CDR3 spells CASSFWRGGEKLFF. CDR3 nucleotide sequence: TGTGCCAGCAGCTTTTGGAGGGGAGGGGAAAAACTGTTTTTT. The full variable domain, completed using reference TRBV5-6 and TRBJ1-4, is DAGVTQSPTHLIKTRGQQVTLRCSPKSGHDTVSWYQQALGQGPQFIFQYYEEEERQRGNFPDRFSGHQFPNYSSELNVNALLLGDSALYLCASSFWRGGEKLFFGSGTQLSVL.

There are many counts of this clonotype. V is TRBV20-1 and J is TRBJ1-5, with D unclear. The CDR3 runs to 12 residues. The ends were cut back, 6 bases at V and 2 bases at J, with 8 bases in the middle. The germline gives CDR1 DFQATT, CDR2 SNEGSKA (reference sequence). CDR3 nucleotide sequence: TGCAGTGCGAAGAAGGGCAATCAGCCCCAGCATTTT. Amino acid sequence: CSAKKGNQPQHF.

J is TRBJ1-5 and V is TRBV7-8; TRBD1 matches 7 bases. Germline V CDR1 and CDR2: SGHVS, FQNEAQ. This CDR3 is built from 15 residues. The V segment lost 2 bases and the J segment 4 bases; nucleotides outside the gene matches: 5. CDR3 loop: CASSLPGQENQPQHF. CDR3 sequence (DNA): TGTGCCAGCAGCTTACCTGGACAGGAAAATCAGCCCCAGCATTTT.

As to this clonotype: This may be a read error: a much more frequent sequence differs by one nucleotide. The gene calls are TRBV3-1 and TRBJ1-1, with D unresolved. Per germline, CDR1 LGHDT and CDR2 YNNKEL (reference sequence). This CDR3 contains 12 residues. The DNA of the CDR3 is TGTGTCAGCAGCCTGGGAGCGGGGGAAGCTTTCTTT. It encodes CVSSLGAGEAFF.

This clonotype was counted between two and nine times. Germline is not matched at one junction end, which may reflect a read error. V and J are TRBV5-1 and TRBJ2-7; 8 bases agree with TRBD1. This CDR3 comprises 16 residues. Per germline, CDR1 SGHRS and CDR2 YFSETQ. The DNA of the CDR3 is TGCGCCAGCACCTTGGCTGGGGGGCAGGGGGCTGACGAGCAGTACTTC. Its translation is CASTLAGGQGADEQYF.

About this clonotype: This may come from a read error, since a much larger clone is one base off. The DNA of the CDR3 is TGCAGTGCAGGGGCAGGGGATACGCAGCATTTT. Protein sequence: CSAGAGDTQHF. This chain joins TRBV20-1 and TRBJ2-3; D is possibly TRBD1 (6 bases). TRBJ1-5 matches the DNA end more closely, so the J call is doubtful. CDR3 length: 11 residues. CDR1 is DFQATT, CDR2 SNEGSKA, per germline (reference sequence).

About this clonotype itself: This clone may be a read error of a much larger clone one base away. The V gene is TRBV5-1, the J gene TRBJ1-1; 9 bases line up with TRBD1. Germline V CDR1 and CDR2: SGHRS, YFSETQ. The CDR3 runs 16 residues. DNA for the CDR3: TGCGCCAGCAGCTGGGGAACAGGGGGCGGTATCACTGAAGCTATCTTT. This encodes CASSWGTGGGITEAIF.

This clonotype was seen ten or more times. The V and J genes are TRBV20-1 and TRBJ2-1, with TRBD2 as a possible D gene (6 bases). The CDR3 extends over 15 amino acids. Trimming shortened V by 6 bases and J by 2 bases, and 17 bases separated the two germline ends. Per the germline V gene, CDR1 is DFQATT and CDR2 is SNEGSKA (reference sequence). CDR3 DNA: TGCAGTGCGATCCGCGGGGTACTAGCCTACAATGAGCAGTTCTTC. This codes for CSAIRGVLAYNEQFF.